This T cell receptor beta chain is drawn from a study of blood T cells in healthy people across ages. The germline CDR1 and CDR2 sequences are MNHEY and SVGEGT. J lost 7 bases, V lost 6 bases, and 9 bases had no gene match. The CDR3 has 14 amino acids. Primers used in a second PCR of roughly 6 to 11 cycles were a sample-barcoded 5' primer and a J-beta primer mix. In TCRdb, the 5' RACE reads were re-called with MiXCR into one record per CDR3 protein. Of about 680,000 distinct CDR3 sequences in the sample, 45% to 50% were seen once. The table lists this clonotype with a few counts. The target antigen is unknown. Overall study findings and caveats: The unknown donor CMV status may have confounded expanded clonotype changes. As age increased, TCR beta diversity per million T cells fell in a roughly linear fashion.

The J gene is TRBJ2-7, the V gene TRBV6-2 or TRBV6-3; 10 nucleotides agree with TRBD2. The sequencing sample was made of blood. This receptor was obtained from a woman in her fifties or sixties in good health. CDR3 loop: CASRGAGGRAEQYF. CDR3 coding DNA: TGTGCCAGCAGAGGAGCGGGAGGGAGGGCGGAGCAGTACTTC.